This T cell receptor (beta chain) is from a study of blood T cell repertoires in COVID-19. Across the study: Collection of acute and convalescent COVID-19 samples took place in the United States, Italy and Spain.

In the source study's methods: The assay estimated nucleated cells by amplifying reference gene primers. Generated by immunoSEQ multiplex PCR, the TCRdb table keeps only in-frame clones and is missing some. V, J and clone size are those of that table, while D and trimming were read from the DNA. The sample consists of 300,000 or so clones, 65% to 90% of them appearing once. Germline CDR1 and CDR2: SGHAT and FQNNGV. V gave up 0 bases and J gave up 3 bases, with 3 bases separating them. The CDR3 covers 13 residues. Participant-reported clinical history was the basis for cohort assignment. Two negative PCRs, clearance, or symptom resolution had been documented for recovered Cohort 3 donors.

Sequenced: PBMCs or T cells enriched from blood (not recorded which). This TCR was sampled from a woman between 18 and 29 years old who had recovered from COVID-19. The chain has TRBV11-2 and TRBJ1-5; D is unclear. CDR3 bases: TGTGCCAGCAGCTTAGATCACAATCAGCCCCAGCATTTT. Protein: CASSLDHNQPQHF.